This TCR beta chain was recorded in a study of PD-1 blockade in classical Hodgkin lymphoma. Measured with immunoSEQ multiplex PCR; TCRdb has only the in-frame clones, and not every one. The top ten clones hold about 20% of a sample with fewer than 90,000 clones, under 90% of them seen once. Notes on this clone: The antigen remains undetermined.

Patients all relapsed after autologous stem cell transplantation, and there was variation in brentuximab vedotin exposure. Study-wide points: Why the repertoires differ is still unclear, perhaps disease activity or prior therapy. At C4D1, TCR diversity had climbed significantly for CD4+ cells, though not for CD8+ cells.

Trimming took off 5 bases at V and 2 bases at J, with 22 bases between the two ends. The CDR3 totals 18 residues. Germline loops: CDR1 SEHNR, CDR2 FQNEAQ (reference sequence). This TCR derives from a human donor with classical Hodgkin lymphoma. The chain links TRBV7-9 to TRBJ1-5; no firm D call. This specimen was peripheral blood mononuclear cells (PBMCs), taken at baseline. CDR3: CASSLFASGSYGNQPQHF. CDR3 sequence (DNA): TGTGCCAGCAGCCTGTTTGCTTCGGGGTCTTACGGCAATCAGCCCCAGCATTTT.